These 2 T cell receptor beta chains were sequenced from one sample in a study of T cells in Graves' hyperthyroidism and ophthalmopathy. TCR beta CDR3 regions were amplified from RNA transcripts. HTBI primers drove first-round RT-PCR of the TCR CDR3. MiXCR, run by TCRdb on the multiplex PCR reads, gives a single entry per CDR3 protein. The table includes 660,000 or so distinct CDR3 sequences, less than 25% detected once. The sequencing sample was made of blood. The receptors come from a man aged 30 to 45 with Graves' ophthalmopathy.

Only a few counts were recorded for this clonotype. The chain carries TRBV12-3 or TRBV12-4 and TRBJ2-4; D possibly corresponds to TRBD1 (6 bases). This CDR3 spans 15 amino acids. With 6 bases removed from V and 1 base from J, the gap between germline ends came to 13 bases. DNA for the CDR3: TGTGCCAGCAGGACCGGGACAACTGCCAAAAACATTCAGTACTTC. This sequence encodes CASRTGTTAKNIQYF.

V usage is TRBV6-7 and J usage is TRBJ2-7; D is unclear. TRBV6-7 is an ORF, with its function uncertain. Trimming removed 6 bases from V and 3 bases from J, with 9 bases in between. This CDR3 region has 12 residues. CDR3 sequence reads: CASSRLHYEQYF. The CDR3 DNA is TGTGCCAGCAGCCGGCTACACTACGAGCAGTACTTC.